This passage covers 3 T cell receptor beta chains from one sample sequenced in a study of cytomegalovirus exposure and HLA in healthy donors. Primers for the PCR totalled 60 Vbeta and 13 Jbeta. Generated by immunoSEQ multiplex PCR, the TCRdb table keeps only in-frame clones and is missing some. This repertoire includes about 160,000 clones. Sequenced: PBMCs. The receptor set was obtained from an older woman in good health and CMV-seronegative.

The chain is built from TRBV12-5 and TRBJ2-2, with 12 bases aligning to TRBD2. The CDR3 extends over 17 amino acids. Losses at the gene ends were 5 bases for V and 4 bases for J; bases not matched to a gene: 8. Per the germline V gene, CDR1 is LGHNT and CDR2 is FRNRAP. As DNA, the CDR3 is TGTGCTAGTGGTCCCTACCGGACTAGCGGGGCCACCGGGGAGCTGTTTTTT. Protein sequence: CASGPYRTSGATGELFF.

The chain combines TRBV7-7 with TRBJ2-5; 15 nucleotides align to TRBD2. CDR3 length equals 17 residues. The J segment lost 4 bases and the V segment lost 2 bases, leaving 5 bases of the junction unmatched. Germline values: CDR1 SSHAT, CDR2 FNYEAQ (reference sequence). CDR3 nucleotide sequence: TGTGCCAGCAGCTTACCCGGACTAGCGGGGGGGCGAGAGACCCAGTACTTC. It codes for CASSLPGLAGGRETQYF.

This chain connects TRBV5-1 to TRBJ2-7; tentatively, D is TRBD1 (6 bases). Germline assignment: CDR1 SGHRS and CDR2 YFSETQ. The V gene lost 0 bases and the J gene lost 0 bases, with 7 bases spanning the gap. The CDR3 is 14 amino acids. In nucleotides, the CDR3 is TGCGCCAGCAGCTTGGTACAGGGCTCCTACGAGCAGTACTTC. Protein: CASSLVQGSYEQYF.